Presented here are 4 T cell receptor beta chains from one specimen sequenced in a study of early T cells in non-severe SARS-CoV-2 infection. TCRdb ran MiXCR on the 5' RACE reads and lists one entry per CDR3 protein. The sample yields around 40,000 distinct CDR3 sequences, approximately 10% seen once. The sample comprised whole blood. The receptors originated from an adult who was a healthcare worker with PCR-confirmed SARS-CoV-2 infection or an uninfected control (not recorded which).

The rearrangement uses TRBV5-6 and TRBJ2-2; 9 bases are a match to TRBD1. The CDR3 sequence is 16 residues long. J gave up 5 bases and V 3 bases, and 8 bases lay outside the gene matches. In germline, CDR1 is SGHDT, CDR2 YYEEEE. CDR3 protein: CASSSPGTGLTGELFF. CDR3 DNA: TGTGCCAGCAGCTCACCCGGGACAGGGTTGACCGGGGAGCTGTTTTTT.

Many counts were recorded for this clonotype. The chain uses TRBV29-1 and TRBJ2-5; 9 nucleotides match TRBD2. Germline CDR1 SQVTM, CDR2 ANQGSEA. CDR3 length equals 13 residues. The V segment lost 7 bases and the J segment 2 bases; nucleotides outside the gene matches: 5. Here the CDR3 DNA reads TGCAGCGCTGATAGCGGGGGACAAGAGACCCAGTACTTC. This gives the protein CSADSGGQETQYF.

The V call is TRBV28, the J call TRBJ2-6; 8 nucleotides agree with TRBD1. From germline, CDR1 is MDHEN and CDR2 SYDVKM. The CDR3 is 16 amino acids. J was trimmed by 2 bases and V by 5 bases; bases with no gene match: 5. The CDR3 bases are TGTGCCAGCAGTAAAATGACAGGGGCTGGGGCCAACGTCCTGACTTTC. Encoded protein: CASSKMTGAGANVLTF.

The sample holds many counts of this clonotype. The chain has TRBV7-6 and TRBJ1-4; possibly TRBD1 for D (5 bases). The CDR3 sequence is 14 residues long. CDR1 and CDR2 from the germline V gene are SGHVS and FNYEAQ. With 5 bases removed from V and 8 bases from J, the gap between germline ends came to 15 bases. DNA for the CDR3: TGTGCCAGCAGCCGAGGAGGGGTGGGCGAAAAACTGTTTTTT. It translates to CASSRGGVGEKLFF.